The source of this T cell receptor beta chain is a study of molecular identifiers for immune sequencing clone quantification. Turning to this clonotype: Its matching antigen is unknown.

Library preparation followed earlier protocols using designated TCR primers. TCRdb processed the PCR reads anew with MiXCR; each CDR3 protein has one entry. Among about 510,000 distinct CDR3 sequences listed, over 20% were seen once. Findings and caveats of the study: More than 99% of effector molecules, versus under 1% of naive-cell molecules, belonged to clones above 20 RNA copies.

The source is a human donor in good health. Some libraries in this study had Jurkat cell RNA spiked in. The sample comprised naive CD8+ T cells from blood, with Jurkat cell RNA spiked in. Noted subset: FACS-sorted CD8+CD4-CCR7+CD45RA+ naive T cells.

In DNA, the CDR3 is TGCGCCAGCAGCCAAGATAGGGACTGGGGGACTAGCTCATACAATGAGCAGTTCTTC. Translated, it gives CASSQDRDWGTSSYNEQFF. This chain connects TRBV4-3 to TRBJ2-1; TRBD2 matches at 9 bases. The J segment lost 4 bases and the V segment lost 0 bases, leaving 13 bases of the junction unmatched. The germline gives CDR1 LGHNA, CDR2 YSLEER. This CDR3 region has 19 residues.